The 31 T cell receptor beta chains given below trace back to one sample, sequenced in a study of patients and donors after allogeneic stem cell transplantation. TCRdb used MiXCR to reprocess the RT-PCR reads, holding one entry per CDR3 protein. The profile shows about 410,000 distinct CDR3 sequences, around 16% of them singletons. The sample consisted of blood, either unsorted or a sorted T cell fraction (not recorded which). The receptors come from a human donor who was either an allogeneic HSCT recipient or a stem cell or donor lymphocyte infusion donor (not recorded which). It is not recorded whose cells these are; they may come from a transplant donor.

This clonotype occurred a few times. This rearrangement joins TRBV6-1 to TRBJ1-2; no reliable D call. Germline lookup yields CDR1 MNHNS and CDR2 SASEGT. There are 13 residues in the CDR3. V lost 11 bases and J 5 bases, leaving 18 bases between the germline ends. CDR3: CAAKRGSVYGYTF. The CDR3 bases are TGTGCCGCAAAGCGTGGGTCAGTGTATGGCTACACCTTC.

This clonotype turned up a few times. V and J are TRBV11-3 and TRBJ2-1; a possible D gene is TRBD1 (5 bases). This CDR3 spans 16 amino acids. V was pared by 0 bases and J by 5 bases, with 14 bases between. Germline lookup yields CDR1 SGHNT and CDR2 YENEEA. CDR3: CASSLEGQGRNNEQFF. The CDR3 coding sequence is TGTGCCAGCAGCTTAGAGGGGCAGGGTAGGAACAATGAGCAGTTCTTC.

DNA of the CDR3: TGTGCCAGCAGCCCTCGGTGGGGATACAATGAGCAGTTCTTC. Translated, it gives CASSPRWGYNEQFF. This chain uses TRBV3-1 with TRBJ2-1; unclear D gene. With 4 bases removed from V and 4 bases from J, the gap between germline ends came to 11 bases. Germline V gives CDR1 LGHDT, CDR2 YNNKEL (reference sequence). This CDR3 comprises 14 residues.

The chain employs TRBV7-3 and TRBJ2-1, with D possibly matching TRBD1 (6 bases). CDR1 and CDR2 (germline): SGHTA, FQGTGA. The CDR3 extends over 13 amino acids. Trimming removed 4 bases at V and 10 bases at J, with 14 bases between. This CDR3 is CASSSEGVDEQFF. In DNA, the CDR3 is TGTGCCAGCAGCTCCGAGGGGGTGGACGAGCAGTTCTTC.

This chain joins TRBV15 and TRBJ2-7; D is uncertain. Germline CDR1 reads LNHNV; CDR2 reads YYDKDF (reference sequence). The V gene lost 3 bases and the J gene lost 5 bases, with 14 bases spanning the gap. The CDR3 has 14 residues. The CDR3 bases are TGTGCCACCAGCAGCGGACGTCACACGAACGAGCAGTACTTC. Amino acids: CATSSGRHTNEQYF.

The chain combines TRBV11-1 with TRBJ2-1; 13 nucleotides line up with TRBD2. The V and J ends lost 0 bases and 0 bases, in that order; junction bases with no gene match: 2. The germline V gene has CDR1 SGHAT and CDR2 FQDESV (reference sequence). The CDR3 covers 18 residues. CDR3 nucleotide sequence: TGTGCCAGCAGCTTAGCCCGACTAGCGGGAGGCTCCTACAATGAGCAGTTCTTC. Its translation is CASSLARLAGGSYNEQFF.

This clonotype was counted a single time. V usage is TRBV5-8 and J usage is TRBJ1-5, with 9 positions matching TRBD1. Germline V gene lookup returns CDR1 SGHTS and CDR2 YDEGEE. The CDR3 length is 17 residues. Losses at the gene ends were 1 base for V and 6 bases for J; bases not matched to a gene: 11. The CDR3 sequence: CASSLRGHRGPGQPQHF. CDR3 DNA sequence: TGTGCCAGCAGCTTGCGGGGCCACAGGGGGCCGGGTCAGCCCCAGCATTTT.

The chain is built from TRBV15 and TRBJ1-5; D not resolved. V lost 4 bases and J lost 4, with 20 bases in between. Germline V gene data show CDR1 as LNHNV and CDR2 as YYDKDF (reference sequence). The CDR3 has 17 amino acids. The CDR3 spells CATSKSSGRMNNQPQHF. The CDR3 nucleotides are TGTGCCACCAGCAAATCCAGCGGACGCATGAATAATCAGCCCCAGCATTTT.

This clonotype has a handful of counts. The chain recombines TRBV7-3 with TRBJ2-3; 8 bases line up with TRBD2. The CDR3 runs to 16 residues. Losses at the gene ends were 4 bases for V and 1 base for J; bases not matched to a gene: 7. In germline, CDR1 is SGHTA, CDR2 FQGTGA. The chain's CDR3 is CASSSPTRGGTDTQYF. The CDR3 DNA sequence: TGTGCCAGCAGCTCCCCTACGCGGGGGGGCACAGATACGCAGTATTTT.

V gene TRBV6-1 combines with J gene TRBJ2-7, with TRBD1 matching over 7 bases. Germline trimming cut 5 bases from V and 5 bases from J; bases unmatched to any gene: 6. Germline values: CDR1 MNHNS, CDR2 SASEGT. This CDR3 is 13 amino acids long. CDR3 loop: CASSKQGLDEQYF. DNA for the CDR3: TGTGCCAGCAGTAAACAGGGGCTGGACGAGCAGTACTTC.

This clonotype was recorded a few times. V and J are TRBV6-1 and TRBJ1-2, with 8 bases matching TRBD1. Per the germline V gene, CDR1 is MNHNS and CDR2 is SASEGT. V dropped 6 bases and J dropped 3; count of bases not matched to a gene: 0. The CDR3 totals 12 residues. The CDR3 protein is CASRQGDYGYTF. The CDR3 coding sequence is TGTGCCAGCAGACAGGGGGACTATGGCTACACCTTC.

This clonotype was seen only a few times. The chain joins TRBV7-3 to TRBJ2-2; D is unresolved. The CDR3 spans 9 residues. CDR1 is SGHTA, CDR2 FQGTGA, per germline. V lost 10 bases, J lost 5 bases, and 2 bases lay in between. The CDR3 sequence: CANTGELFF. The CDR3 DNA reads TGTGCCAATACCGGGGAGCTGTTTTTT.

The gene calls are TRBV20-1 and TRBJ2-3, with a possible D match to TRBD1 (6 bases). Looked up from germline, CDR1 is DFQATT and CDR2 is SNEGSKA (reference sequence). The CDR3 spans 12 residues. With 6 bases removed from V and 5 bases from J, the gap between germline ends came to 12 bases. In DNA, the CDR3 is TGCAGTGCCGGGCGAGGGGGAGATACGCAGTATTTT. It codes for CSAGRGGDTQYF.

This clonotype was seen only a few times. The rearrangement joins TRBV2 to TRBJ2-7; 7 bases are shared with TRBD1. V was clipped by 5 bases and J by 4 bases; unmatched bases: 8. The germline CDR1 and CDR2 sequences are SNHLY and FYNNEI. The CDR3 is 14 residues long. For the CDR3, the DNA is TGTGCCAGCAGTCCTACGGGACAGTTATACGAGCAGTACTTC. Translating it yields CASSPTGQLYEQYF.

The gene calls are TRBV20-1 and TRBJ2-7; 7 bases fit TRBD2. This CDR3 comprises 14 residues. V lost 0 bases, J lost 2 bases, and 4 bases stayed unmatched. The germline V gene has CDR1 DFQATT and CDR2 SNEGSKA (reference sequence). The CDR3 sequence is CSARETSKTYEQYF. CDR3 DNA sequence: TGCAGTGCTAGAGAGACTAGCAAAACCTACGAGCAGTACTTC.

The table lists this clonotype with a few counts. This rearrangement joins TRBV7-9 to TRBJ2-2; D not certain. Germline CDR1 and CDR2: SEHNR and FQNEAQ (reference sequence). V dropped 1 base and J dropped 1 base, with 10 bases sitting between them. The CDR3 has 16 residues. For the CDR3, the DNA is TGTGCCAGCAGCTTAGTGGACGGCAGGAACACCGGGGAGCTGTTTTTT. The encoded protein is CASSLVDGRNTGELFF.

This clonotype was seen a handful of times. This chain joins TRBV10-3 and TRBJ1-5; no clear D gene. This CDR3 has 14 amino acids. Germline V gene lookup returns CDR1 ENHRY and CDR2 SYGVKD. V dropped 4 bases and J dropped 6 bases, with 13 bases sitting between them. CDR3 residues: CAISGYRDSQPQHF. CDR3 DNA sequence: TGTGCCATCAGTGGATACCGGGATTCTCAGCCCCAGCATTTT.

The CDR3 is CSVSLAVANTGELFF. The CDR3 bases are TGCAGTGTTAGCCTAGCGGTGGCGAACACCGGGGAGCTGTTTTTT. J is TRBJ2-2 and V is TRBV20-1, with TRBD2 matching over 7 bases. Germline CDR1 DFQATT, CDR2 SNEGSKA (reference sequence). V shed 7 bases and J 0 bases; nucleotides not matched to a gene: 8. This CDR3 is 15 amino acids long.

The CDR3, as DNA: TGCGCCAGCAGCTTGGGTGGTCCTTCTAACTATGGCTACACCTTC. It translates to CASSLGGPSNYGYTF. The rearrangement uses TRBV5-1 and TRBJ1-2; D unresolved. The CDR3 is made up of 15 amino acids. CDR1 is SGHRS, CDR2 YFSETQ, per germline. The V gene lost 0 bases and the J gene lost 0 bases, with 9 bases spanning the gap.

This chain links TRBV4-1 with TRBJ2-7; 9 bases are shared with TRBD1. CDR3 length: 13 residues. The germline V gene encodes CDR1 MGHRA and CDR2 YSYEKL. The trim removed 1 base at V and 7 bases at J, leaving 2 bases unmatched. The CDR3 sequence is CASSQVGQGEQYF. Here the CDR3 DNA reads TGCGCCAGCAGCCAAGTGGGACAGGGAGAGCAGTACTTC.

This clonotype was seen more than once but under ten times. The CDR3 loop is CASSFTGGAWGYTF. The DNA of the CDR3 is TGTGCCAGCAGTTTTACAGGGGGCGCGTGGGGCTACACCTTC. This chain joins TRBV27 and TRBJ1-2, with TRBD1 matching 9 bases. V shed 3 bases and J 8 bases; nucleotides not matched to a gene: 7. The CDR3 runs 14 residues. Germline V gene data show CDR1 as MNHEY and CDR2 as SMNVEV (reference sequence).

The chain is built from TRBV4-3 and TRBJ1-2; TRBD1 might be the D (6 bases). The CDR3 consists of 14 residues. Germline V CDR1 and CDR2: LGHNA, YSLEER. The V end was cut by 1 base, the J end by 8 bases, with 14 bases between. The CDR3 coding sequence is TGCGCCAGCAGCCAAGCCGACAGGCGGTCCGGCTACACCTTC. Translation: CASSQADRRSGYTF.

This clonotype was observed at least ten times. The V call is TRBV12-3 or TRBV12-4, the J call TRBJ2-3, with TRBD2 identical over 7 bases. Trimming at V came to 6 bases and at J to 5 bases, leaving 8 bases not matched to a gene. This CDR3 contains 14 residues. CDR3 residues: CASRRLAGGDTQYF. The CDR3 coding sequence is TGTGCCAGCAGGAGACTAGCCGGGGGAGATACGCAGTATTTT.

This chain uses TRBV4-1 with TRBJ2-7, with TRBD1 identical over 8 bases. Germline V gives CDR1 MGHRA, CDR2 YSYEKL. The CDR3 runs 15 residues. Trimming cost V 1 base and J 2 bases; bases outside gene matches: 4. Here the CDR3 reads CASSQGGTGPYEQYF. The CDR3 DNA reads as TGCGCCAGCAGCCAAGGGGGGACAGGACCCTACGAGCAGTACTTC.

The CDR3 reads CASSPDRGREQYF. DNA for the CDR3: TGTGCCAGCAGCCCGGACAGGGGGAGGGAGCAGTACTTC. This chain connects TRBV7-3 to TRBJ2-7, with 10 bases matching TRBD1. Germline loops: CDR1 SGHTA, CDR2 FQGTGA. The trim removed 5 bases at V and 7 bases at J, leaving 5 bases unmatched. The CDR3 runs to 13 residues.

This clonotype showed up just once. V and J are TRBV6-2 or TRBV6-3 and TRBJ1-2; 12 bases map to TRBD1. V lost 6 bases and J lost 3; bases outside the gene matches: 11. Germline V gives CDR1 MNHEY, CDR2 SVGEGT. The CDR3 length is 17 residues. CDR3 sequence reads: CASRTSRDRGQDYGYTF. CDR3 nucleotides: TGTGCCAGCAGGACAAGTCGGGACAGGGGGCAGGACTATGGCTACACCTTC.

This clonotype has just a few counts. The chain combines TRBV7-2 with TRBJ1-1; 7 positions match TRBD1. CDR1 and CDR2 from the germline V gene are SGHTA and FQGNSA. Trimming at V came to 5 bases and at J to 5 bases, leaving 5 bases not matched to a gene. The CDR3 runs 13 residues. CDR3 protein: CASSNRGWTEAFF. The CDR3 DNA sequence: TGTGCCAGCAGCAACAGGGGTTGGACTGAAGCTTTCTTT.

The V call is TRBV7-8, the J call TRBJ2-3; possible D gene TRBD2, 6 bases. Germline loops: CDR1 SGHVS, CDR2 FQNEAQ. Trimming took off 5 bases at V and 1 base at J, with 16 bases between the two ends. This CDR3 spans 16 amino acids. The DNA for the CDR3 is TGTGCCAGCAGCCCCCGGGGTCGCGGGGGCACAGATACGCAGTATTTT. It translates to CASSPRGRGGTDTQYF.

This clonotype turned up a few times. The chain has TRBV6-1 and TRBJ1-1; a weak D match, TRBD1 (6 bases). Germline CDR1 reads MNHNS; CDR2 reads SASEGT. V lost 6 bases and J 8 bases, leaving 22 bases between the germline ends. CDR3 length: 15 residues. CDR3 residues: CASSPGWTAHYEAFF. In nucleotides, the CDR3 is TGTGCCAGCAGCCCCGGATGGACAGCCCACTACGAAGCTTTCTTT.

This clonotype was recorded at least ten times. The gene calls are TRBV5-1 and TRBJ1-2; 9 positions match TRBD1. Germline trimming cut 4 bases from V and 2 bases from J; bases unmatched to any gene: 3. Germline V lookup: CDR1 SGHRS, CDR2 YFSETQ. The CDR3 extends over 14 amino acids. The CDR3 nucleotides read TGCGCCAGCAGCGTCGACAGGGGGAACTATGGCTACACCTTC. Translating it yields CASSVDRGNYGYTF.

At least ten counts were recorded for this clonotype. The CDR3 spells CASTGSRDSPLHF. The CDR3 DNA follows: TGTGCCAGCACAGGGTCCCGGGATTCACCCCTCCACTTT. This sequence joins TRBV9 and TRBJ1-6, with D possibly being TRBD1 (5 bases). CDR3 length: 13 amino acids. V was pared by 6 bases and J by 8 bases, with 12 bases between. Germline CDR1 is SGDLS and CDR2 is YYNGEE. Full variable domain (missing parts from reference TRBV9 and TRBJ1-6): DSGVTQTPKHLITATGQRVTLRCSPRSGDLSVYWYQQSLDQGLQFLIQYYNGEERAKGNILERFSAQQFPDLHSELNLSSLELGDSALYFCASTGSRDSPLHFGNGTRLTVT.